These T cell receptor beta chains were read from a single sample in a study of T cells in tumors after PD-1 blockade. Clones were sequenced by immunoSEQ multiplex PCR, and TCRdb holds only the in-frame ones, with some missing. The sample lists approximately 45,000 clones; around 80% were seen once. The material was PBMCs, obtained before anti-PD-1 therapy. The receptors stem from a human donor with advanced basal cell or squamous cell carcinoma (not recorded which). The CDR3 runs from the conserved cysteine through the conserved F or W.

CDR3 protein	V gene	J gene
CASSQGTGGFNEQFF	TRBV5-8	TRBJ2-1
CASSSWVAGGVSDTQYF	TRBV5-1	TRBJ2-3
CASSSGGNTEAFF	TRBV12-3/TRBV12-4	TRBJ1-1
CASRSGATNEKLFF	TRBV19	TRBJ1-4
CASSLVATGGKAQETQYF	TRBV7-2	TRBJ2-5
CASSYSNRGEKLFF	TRBV6-5	TRBJ1-4
CAGGENTEAFF	TRBV6-6	TRBJ1-1
CASSLVGYGTYEQYF	TRBV7-9	TRBJ2-7
CASSEAGVVSEQFF	TRBV6-4	TRBJ2-1
CASSRGTSADEQYF	TRBV4-2	TRBJ2-7
CASSLLQANTEAFF	TRBV28	TRBJ1-1
CATSDFPGQGYEQYF	TRBV24-1	TRBJ2-7
CASSQNDYGYTF	TRBV4-2	TRBJ1-2
CASTFGTSGKNIQYF	TRBV19	TRBJ2-4
CATSIGDIQYF	TRBV5-4	TRBJ2-4
CASSQGAISGSSYNEQFF	TRBV4-1	TRBJ2-1
CASSHSSGIGSNEQFF	TRBV5-8	TRBJ2-1
CASSQGVANEKLFF	TRBV4-1	TRBJ1-4
CASSIWAELTGANVLTF	TRBV19	TRBJ2-6
CASSEAGTAVYEQYF	TRBV6-1	TRBJ2-7
CASSQDRVGQPQHF	TRBV18	TRBJ1-5
CATREGLNEKLFF	TRBV10-3	TRBJ1-4
CASSPPTGAYEQYF	TRBV9	TRBJ2-7
CASSSKIQGPDGNTIYF	TRBV5-4	TRBJ1-3
CASSPLGEKLFF	TRBV3-1/TRBV3-2	TRBJ1-4
CASNRGRGDTQYF	TRBV19	TRBJ2-3
CASSLEQRNGEQYF	TRBV7-6	TRBJ2-7
CASNSYGDAGYNSPLHF	TRBV28	TRBJ1-6
CASSLRAASGRTDTQYF	TRBV7-2	TRBJ2-3
CASSPGADEKLFF	TRBV18	TRBJ1-4
CASSPGTGVLAHEQYF	TRBV4-1	TRBJ2-7
CASSRLDAGSYNEQFF	TRBV19	TRBJ2-1
CASSVGPTGDHGYTF	TRBV7-9	TRBJ1-2
CASSVNSPKNIQYF	TRBV5-5	TRBJ2-4
CASSFHDLGNIQYF	TRBV28	TRBJ2-4
CASSFPGTGYSTGELFF	TRBV28	TRBJ2-2
CASSQDIGGGYEQYF	TRBV14	TRBJ2-7
CASSLGRNTEAFF	TRBV7-2	TRBJ1-1
CASSYSGGFGEKLFF	TRBV6-5	TRBJ1-4
CATSRDRDQPQHF	TRBV15	TRBJ1-5
CASSSPRGGYTF	TRBV5-4	TRBJ1-2
CASSRDRVGSYNEQFF	TRBV19	TRBJ2-1
CASKGYNEQFF	TRBV11-3	TRBJ2-1
CASSPGHTFAGSPLHF	TRBV14	TRBJ1-6
CASSSGTHQGEQFF	TRBV19	TRBJ2-1
CASSRDLDRAAGANVLTF	TRBV5-4	TRBJ2-6
CSASEASGSGDTQYF	TRBV20-1	TRBJ2-3
CASSIPSGGVNEKLFF	TRBV19	TRBJ1-4